What follows are 30 T cell receptor beta chains derived from one specimen sequenced in a study of technical replicates of blood from several donors (TCRdb year 2017). The method was the immunoSEQ multiplex PCR assay. TCRdb took over this immuneACCESS table, retaining in-frame rearrangements with V and J assigned. Such tables are incomplete; in checked studies, under half of the missing clones stem from an unresolved V gene, and the remainder is unexplained. A total of under 95,000 clones appear in this sample, 90% to 95% of them only once. Approximately 0.25% of the sample is in the top ten clones. Sequencing was carried out using T cells isolated from PBMCs. These receptors were collected from a human donor in good health.

The J gene is TRBJ2-7, the V gene TRBV28; TRBD2 agrees at 9 bases. This CDR3 is built from 15 residues. CDR1 is MDHEN, CDR2 SYDVKM, per germline. J lost 6 bases, V lost 7 bases, and 13 bases had no gene match. DNA for the CDR3: TGTGCCAGCAAGGAGGGTTCGGCGGGGGGGAGCGAGCAGTACTTC. Protein sequence: CASKEGSAGGSEQYF.

The count of this clone is one. The V gene is TRBV10-3, the J gene TRBJ2-7; TRBD2 matches at 7 bases. The ends lost 2 bases at V and 2 bases at J; junction bases unmatched: 3. This CDR3 spans 14 amino acids. CDR1 and CDR2 (germline): ENHRY, SYGVKD. The CDR3 spells CAISEGRETYEQYF. The CDR3 bases are TGTGCCATCAGTGAGGGGCGGGAGACCTACGAGCAGTACTTC.

This clone came up once. The chain employs TRBV2 and TRBJ2-2, with TRBD1 matching 7 bases. CDR3 length: 14 residues. Germline loops: CDR1 SNHLY, CDR2 FYNNEI. V lost 10 bases, J lost 0 bases, and 5 bases stayed unmatched. The CDR3: CAIGGEANTGELFF. The CDR3 DNA follows: TGTGCCATAGGGGGCGAGGCGAACACCGGGGAGCTGTTTTTT.

CDR3 sequence reads: CASSLGTASYEQYF. CDR3 DNA sequence: TGCGCCAGCAGCCTCGGGACTGCCTCCTACGAGCAGTACTTC. The chain is built from TRBV5-1 and TRBJ2-7; a possible D gene is TRBD2 (6 bases). V dropped 4 bases and J dropped 0 bases, with 11 bases sitting between them. This CDR3 is 14 amino acids long. Germline CDR1 and CDR2: SGHRS and YFSETQ.

The V and J genes are TRBV30 and TRBJ1-5; D gene ambiguous. CDR1 is GTSNPN, CDR2 SVGIG, per germline (reference sequence). V lost 0 bases and J 0 bases, leaving 3 bases between the germline ends. This CDR3 spans 13 amino acids. Here the CDR3 DNA reads TGTGCCTGGAGTGTCTATAGCAATCAGCCCCAGCATTTT. It is translated as CAWSVYSNQPQHF.

The rearrangement links TRBV6-1 to TRBJ2-7, with a weak D call TRBD1 (6 bases). Germline assignment: CDR1 MNHNS and CDR2 SASEGT. Between the trimmed V and J ends, which lost 4 bases and 3 bases, there was a span of 19 bases. CDR3 length: 16 residues. The CDR3 nucleotides are TGTGCCAGCAGTGCCATACGAACAAACAGGGACTACGAGCAGTACTTC. Encoded protein: CASSAIRTNRDYEQYF.

This chain connects TRBV10-3 to TRBJ1-2; D gene uncertain. V lost 5 bases, J lost 6 bases, and 13 bases lay in between. CDR3 length equals 13 residues. CDR1 ENHRY and CDR2 SYGVKD come from the germline V gene. The CDR3 DNA is TGTGCCATCAGTCGTACGGAGGGAGATGGCTACACCTTC. Protein sequence: CAISRTEGDGYTF.

V and J are TRBV6-5 and TRBJ2-3; 8 bases align to TRBD1. Trimming removed 6 bases from V and 0 bases from J; junction bases left unmatched: 5. The CDR3 is 15 amino acids. CDR1 and CDR2 from the germline V gene are MNHEY and SVGAGI. This CDR3 is CASSRTGWSTDTQYF. The DNA for the CDR3 is TGTGCCAGCAGCAGGACAGGGTGGAGCACAGATACGCAGTATTTT.

The rearrangement uses TRBV7-9 and TRBJ2-7; 7 positions agree with TRBD1. With V trimmed by 3 bases and J by 2 bases, 1 base remained unmatched. The CDR3 contains 13 residues. Germline V gene sequence: CDR1 SEHNR, CDR2 FQNEAQ (reference sequence). This CDR3 reads CASSFGQAYEQYF. The DNA for the CDR3 is TGTGCCAGCAGCTTCGGACAGGCCTACGAGCAGTACTTC.

J is TRBJ1-1 and V is TRBV5-1; 8 nucleotides line up with TRBD1. Germline CDR1 reads SGHRS; CDR2 reads YFSETQ. V lost 2 bases and J lost 1; bases outside the gene matches: 7. This CDR3 region has 16 residues. CDR3 residues: CASSFQRTGPNTEAFF. The CDR3 nucleotides read TGCGCCAGCAGCTTCCAACGGACAGGGCCGAACACTGAAGCTTTCTTT.

This clone was seen a handful of times. V and J are TRBV29-1 and TRBJ2-1, with TRBD1 matching over 9 bases. Germline lookup yields CDR1 SQVTM and CDR2 ANQGSEA. This CDR3 comprises 18 residues. V shed 1 base, J shed 6 bases, and the junction held 16 bases outside the gene matches. Here the CDR3 reads CSVEGQGDKFWNFNEQFF. The DNA for the CDR3 is TGCAGCGTTGAAGGACAGGGGGACAAATTTTGGAATTTCAATGAGCAGTTCTTC.

CDR3 region: CASSPGSGGGDIQYF. CDR3 in DNA: TGCGCCAGCAGCCCGGGAAGCGGGGGAGGGGACATTCAGTACTTC. This chain joins TRBV5-1 and TRBJ2-4; 8 positions match TRBD2. CDR1 and CDR2 from the germline V gene are SGHRS and YFSETQ. This CDR3 has 15 residues. V lost 4 bases to trimming and J lost 8 bases; unmatched junction nucleotides: 11. Combining the CDR3 with reference TRBV5-1 and TRBJ2-4 gives the whole variable domain KAGVTQTPRYLIKTRGQQVTLSCSPISGHRSVSWYQQTPGQGLQFLFEYFSETQRNKGNFPGRFSGRQFSNSRSEMNVSTLELGDSALYLCASSPGSGGGDIQYFGAGTRLSVL.

The V call is TRBV28, the J call TRBJ2-7, with TRBD1 matching over 7 bases. Germline V lookup: CDR1 MDHEN, CDR2 SYDVKM. V lost 6 bases, J lost 2 bases, and 10 bases stayed unmatched. This CDR3 has 15 residues. As DNA, the CDR3 is TGTGCCAGCAGCCTTAGGGGGCGCATGCCCTACGAGCAGTACTTC. Its protein product is CASSLRGRMPYEQYF.

V usage is TRBV29-1 and J usage is TRBJ1-2, with D possibly TRBD1 on 6 matching bases. The CDR3 covers 14 residues. V lost 5 bases to trimming and J lost 5 bases, with 18 bases between them. Germline CDR1 SQVTM, CDR2 ANQGSEA. As DNA, the CDR3 is TGCAGCGTTTTGCCGTTTTCAGGGGCGTATGGCTACACCTTC. It translates to CSVLPFSGAYGYTF.

The chain recombines TRBV19 with TRBJ1-4; 9 nucleotides agree with TRBD1. The CDR3 totals 14 residues. CDR1 and CDR2 from the germline V gene are LNHDA and SQIVND (reference sequence). Trimming removed 3 bases from V and 12 bases from J; junction bases left unmatched: 8. The CDR3 nucleotides read TGTGCCAGTAGTATCCTATCGACAGGGGGGGAACTGTTTTTT. Protein: CASSILSTGGELFF.

The J gene is TRBJ2-5, the V gene TRBV7-9; 13 bases fit TRBD2. This CDR3 spans 19 amino acids. V gave up 5 bases and J gave up 1 base; unmatched junction bases: 13. CDR1 is SEHNR, CDR2 FQNEAQ, per germline (reference sequence). The CDR3 loop is CASSELGTSGEWGQETQYF. CDR3 DNA sequence: TGTGCCAGCAGCGAACTCGGGACTAGCGGGGAGTGGGGCCAAGAGACCCAGTACTTC. Using reference TRBV7-9 and TRBJ2-5 for the parts outside the CDR3, the full variable domain is DTGVSQNPRHKITKRGQNVTFRCDPISEHNRLYWYRQTLGQGPEFLTYFQNEAQLEKSRLLSDRFSAERPKGSFSTLEIQRTEQGDSAMYLCASSELGTSGEWGQETQYFGPGTRLLVL.

The chain recombines TRBV5-1 with TRBJ1-2; TRBD1 might be the D (5 bases). CDR1 SGHRS and CDR2 YFSETQ come from the germline V gene. The CDR3 spans 14 residues. Trimming removed 5 bases at V and 5 bases at J, with 16 bases between. The CDR3: CASSWGQGGYGYTF. CDR3 DNA: TGCGCCAGCAGTTGGGGTCAGGGTGGTTATGGCTACACCTTC.

The chain links TRBV7-9 to TRBJ2-7; 8 bases match TRBD1. The CDR3 covers 13 residues. Germline V gene lookup returns CDR1 SEHNR and CDR2 FQNEAQ (reference sequence). The V and J ends lost 4 bases and 5 bases, in that order; junction bases with no gene match: 4. CDR3 sequence (DNA): TGTGCCAGCAGCTGGACAGGGTTCGACGAGCAGTACTTC. It encodes CASSWTGFDEQYF.

The rearrangement uses TRBV11-3 and TRBJ2-5; D is perhaps TRBD1 (6 bases). From germline, CDR1 is SGHNT and CDR2 YENEEA. This CDR3 comprises 15 residues. Between the trimmed V and J ends, which lost 4 bases and 3 bases, there was a span of 15 bases. CDR3 in amino acids: CASSSGQPPKETQYF. DNA of the CDR3: TGTGCCAGCAGCTCAGGACAGCCCCCAAAAGAGACCCAGTACTTC.

V is TRBV5-1 and J is TRBJ2-1; the match to TRBD1 covers 7 bases. The J segment lost 9 bases and the V segment lost 0 bases, leaving 3 bases of the junction unmatched. The CDR3 covers 13 residues. In germline, CDR1 is SGHRS, CDR2 YFSETQ. The CDR3: CASSLEGAAEQFF. The CDR3 coding sequence is TGCGCCAGCAGCTTGGAGGGGGCAGCTGAGCAGTTCTTC.

This chain links TRBV5-1 with TRBJ2-5; TRBD1 matches 9 bases. Germline V lookup: CDR1 SGHRS, CDR2 YFSETQ. The V segment lost 3 bases and the J segment 3 bases; nucleotides outside the gene matches: 3. The CDR3 extends over 14 amino acids. The CDR3 region is CASSSRDREETQYF. The CDR3 bases are TGCGCCAGCAGCTCAAGGGACAGGGAAGAGACCCAGTACTTC.

The chain uses TRBV6-5 and TRBJ2-1; D call uncertain. The CDR3 has 13 residues. Trimming left V 0 bases short and J 4 bases short, with 4 bases between. CDR1 and CDR2 from the germline V gene are MNHEY and SVGAGI. CDR3 sequence reads: CASSYSLYNEQFF. The CDR3 region has the DNA TGTGCCAGCAGTTACTCTCTTTACAATGAGCAGTTCTTC.

This chain links TRBV10-2 with TRBJ1-1; 9 nucleotides agree with TRBD1. CDR3 length: 14 residues. V shed 6 bases, J shed 0 bases, and the junction held 2 bases outside the gene matches. Germline V gene data show CDR1 as WSHSY and CDR2 as SAAADI. The CDR3, as DNA: TGCGCCAGCAGGGGGGACAGGGTGAACACTGAAGCTTTCTTT. Translating it yields CASRGDRVNTEAFF.

The V gene is TRBV12-5, the J gene TRBJ1-6; 10 nucleotides match TRBD1. The V gene end was trimmed by 0 bases and the J gene end by 9 bases; junction bases not matched to a gene: 5. The V gene's germline CDR1 is LGHNT and CDR2 FRNRAP. This CDR3 spans 16 amino acids. The chain's CDR3 is CASGLVTGQGISPLHF. As DNA, the CDR3 is TGTGCTAGTGGTTTGGTAACGGGACAGGGGATTTCACCCCTCCACTTT.

The chain links TRBV2 to TRBJ2-7; TRBD2 agrees at 7 bases. Germline lookup yields CDR1 SNHLY and CDR2 FYNNEI. CDR3 length: 14 amino acids. V shed 5 bases, J shed 2 bases, and the junction held 6 bases outside the gene matches. The CDR3 loop is CASSPREATYEQYF. CDR3 in DNA: TGTGCCAGCAGTCCCCGGGAGGCTACCTACGAGCAGTACTTC.

The chain joins TRBV30 to TRBJ2-2; D gene uncertain. V was pared by 3 bases and J by 4 bases, with 9 bases between. CDR3 length: 13 residues. The V gene's germline CDR1 is GTSNPN and CDR2 SVGIG (reference sequence). This CDR3 reads CAWRLTVTGELFF. The CDR3 DNA follows: TGTGCCTGGAGACTCACAGTCACCGGGGAGCTGTTTTTT.

This clone occurred once. V is TRBV6-4 and J is TRBJ1-6; 7 bases line up with TRBD1. V was clipped by 3 bases and J by 10 bases; unmatched bases: 6. The CDR3 spans 14 residues. The germline gives CDR1 MRHNA, CDR2 SNTAGT. CDR3 loop: CASSERDSGSPLHF. Written as DNA, the CDR3 is TGTGCCAGCAGTGAAAGGGACAGTGGCTCACCCCTCCACTTT.

The chain recombines TRBV18 with TRBJ2-1; 7 positions match TRBD1. The CDR3 is 21 amino acids. The germline gives CDR1 KGHSH, CDR2 LQKENI. V lost 3 bases and J lost 7; bases outside the gene matches: 27. CDR3 in DNA: TGTGCCAGCTCACCGACTATCGGGACAGTTGGAACACTCCAGCGTTCAAATGAGCAGTTCTTC. This gives the protein CASSPTIGTVGTLQRSNEQFF.

The rearrangement links TRBV29-1 to TRBJ2-2; D is undetermined. CDR3 length: 14 amino acids. Germline V lookup: CDR1 SQVTM, CDR2 ANQGSEA. Trimming removed 7 bases at V and 0 bases at J, with 12 bases between. The DNA for the CDR3 is TGCAGCGCTCCTGGCCCATCGAACACCGGGGAGCTGTTTTTT. Translated, it gives CSAPGPSNTGELFF.

The chain carries TRBV7-2 and TRBJ1-2; D ambiguous. The germline V and J ends were trimmed by 2 bases and 5 bases, with 15 bases remaining between them. CDR3 length: 15 residues. Germline CDR1 SGHTA, CDR2 FQGNSA. The CDR3 protein is CASSLIVKLWYGYTF. The CDR3 DNA follows: TGTGCCAGCAGCTTAATAGTAAAGCTTTGGTATGGCTACACCTTC.